These 13 T cell receptor beta chains were sequenced from one sample in a study of T cell changes during pregnancy in multiple sclerosis. The assay was immunoSEQ multiplex PCR, and TCRdb's table has in-frame clones only and misses some. The data contain roughly 93,000 clones, approximately 92% of them singletons. The sample consisted of peripheral blood, taken after pregnancy. These TCRs come from a female donor with multiple sclerosis, enrolled in a pregnancy study.

This sequence joins TRBV6-6 and TRBJ2-7; a weak D match, TRBD2 (6 bases). The CDR3 runs 15 residues. CDR1 is MNHNY and CDR2 is SVGAGI in the germline V gene (reference sequence). The V end lost 6 bases, the J end lost 6 bases, and 21 bases lay between the germline ends. This CDR3 reads CASSINPGLGGEQYF. CDR3 sequence (DNA): TGTGCCAGCAGCATCAACCCGGGACTTGGGGGCGAGCAGTACTTC.

Written as DNA, the CDR3 is TGTGCCAGCAGCACAGGGGCGGACACTGAAGCTTTCTTT. Its translation: CASSTGADTEAFF. The rearrangement uses TRBV6-1 and TRBJ1-1, with 7 nucleotides matching TRBD1. Trimming cost V 6 bases and J 3 bases; bases outside gene matches: 4. There are 13 residues in the CDR3. Germline lookup yields CDR1 MNHNS and CDR2 SASEGT.

The chain couples TRBV7-2 to TRBJ1-2; D gene unclear. This CDR3 spans 13 amino acids. V was shortened by 5 bases and J by 0 bases, with 7 bases between the two germline ends. The germline gives CDR1 SGHTA, CDR2 FQGNSA. Written as DNA, the CDR3 is TGTGCCAGCAGCCCCGGTGCTAACTATGGCTACACCTTC. Protein product: CASSPGANYGYTF.

V is TRBV5-6 and J is TRBJ1-1, with D possibly TRBD1 on 5 matching bases. Per germline, CDR1 SGHDT and CDR2 YYEEEE. This CDR3 spans 14 amino acids. V lost 4 bases and J lost 6, with 16 bases in between. CDR3 residues: CASSETAPPAEAFF. The DNA for the CDR3 is TGTGCCAGCAGCGAGACAGCGCCGCCGGCTGAAGCTTTCTTT.

This sequence joins TRBV5-4 and TRBJ1-3, with 7 positions matching TRBD1. V trimming: 4 bases; J trimming: 6 bases; junction bases outside the gene matches: 7. The CDR3 consists of 14 residues. Germline CDR1 and CDR2: SGHNT and YYREEE (reference sequence). CDR3 bases: TGTGCCAGCAGCCTGAGACAGGGAGAAAACACCATATATTTT. Its protein product is CASSLRQGENTIYF.

The chain is built from TRBV5-1 and TRBJ2-1; a weak D match, TRBD1 (6 bases). The CDR3 consists of 13 residues. Trimming shortened V by 4 bases and J by 10 bases, and 15 bases separated the two germline ends. Germline CDR1 reads SGHRS; CDR2 reads YFSETQ. CDR3 sequence reads: CASSINTGNEQFF. CDR3 in DNA: TGCGCCAGCAGCATCAACACAGGGAACGAGCAGTTCTTC.

This rearrangement joins TRBV7-6 to TRBJ2-7; possibly TRBD1 for D (5 bases). CDR3 size: 14 residues. Germline-derived CDR1 and CDR2 are SGHVS and FNYEAQ. The ends were cut back, 5 bases at V and 3 bases at J, with 14 bases in the middle. The CDR3 spells CASSVGQGVYEQYF. CDR3 sequence (DNA): TGTGCCAGCAGCGTGGGGCAGGGTGTCTACGAGCAGTACTTC.

This clone has a handful of counts. This chain connects TRBV7-9 to TRBJ2-5; D might be TRBD1 (5 bases). The CDR3 loop spans 14 amino acids. The V and J ends lost 1 base and 4 bases respectively, with 10 bases between them. Per germline, CDR1 SEHNR and CDR2 FQNEAQ (reference sequence). The CDR3 sequence is CASSLVTGVETQYF. The CDR3 DNA is TGTGCCAGCAGCTTAGTAACAGGTGTAGAGACCCAGTACTTC.

V gene TRBV18 combines with J gene TRBJ1-2; TRBD1 is a possible D gene (5 bases). The germline V gene encodes CDR1 KGHSH and CDR2 LQKENI. The ends were cut back, 0 bases at V and 1 base at J, with 12 bases in the middle. CDR3 length: 16 residues. The CDR3 loop reads CASSPPGLTVNYGYTF. CDR3 sequence (DNA): TGTGCCAGCTCACCACCGGGGCTGACCGTTAACTATGGCTACACCTTC.

This chain links TRBV19 with TRBJ1-1; 8 bases line up with TRBD1. Germline lookup yields CDR1 LNHDA and CDR2 SQIVND (reference sequence). The ends lost 3 bases at V and 4 bases at J; junction bases unmatched: 7. The CDR3 is 15 residues long. The CDR3 region is CASSIAGGAGTEAFF. CDR3 bases: TGTGCCAGTAGTATTGCAGGGGGCGCCGGCACTGAAGCTTTCTTT.

This chain links TRBV6-6 with TRBJ1-5; D gene ambiguous. This CDR3 contains 14 residues. V was cut by 2 bases and J by 3 bases, with 8 bases left in between. From germline, CDR1 is MNHNY and CDR2 SVGAGI (reference sequence). The CDR3 nucleotides read TGTGCCAGCAGTTACGGGCTCCACAATCAGCCCCAGCATTTT. Residues: CASSYGLHNQPQHF.

This chain connects TRBV6-5 to TRBJ1-2; no firm D call. V lost 8 bases and J 5 bases, leaving 9 bases between the germline ends. The V gene's germline CDR1 is MNHEY and CDR2 SVGAGI. This CDR3 region has 11 residues. CDR3 DNA: TGTGCCAGCGGTCTCGGTTATGGCTACACCTTC. Protein sequence: CASGLGYGYTF.

V and J are TRBV18 and TRBJ1-1; D is possibly TRBD1 (6 bases). The CDR3 consists of 13 residues. Trimming took off 0 bases at V and 12 bases at J, with 14 bases between the two ends. Germline V gives CDR1 KGHSH, CDR2 LQKENI. The CDR3 sequence is CASSPPAVRGTFF. DNA of the CDR3: TGTGCCAGCTCACCACCGGCGGTCAGGGGAACTTTCTTT.